This entry concerns a single TCR beta chain. Its antigen is unidentified. The source of the sample is a study of OX40 agonist ivuxolimab in advanced cancers. Across the whole study: Averaging 60 years in age, with a range of about 23 to 79, the cohort was approximately 87% male. Notes on the study in general: In the 0.1 to 3.0 mg/kg range, CD4+ and CD8+ blood T cells had expanded clonally by week 6.

Only in-frame clones appear in the TCRdb table, and some are missing; sequencing was by immunoSEQ multiplex PCR. The repertoire has under 85,000 clones, over 90% of them found once; the top ten carry around 6%. Germline V CDR1 and CDR2: MNHEY, SVGAGI. Trimming cost V 2 bases and J 2 bases, with 9 bases left between them. The CDR3 consists of 15 residues. This chain joins TRBV6-5 and TRBJ1-4; D remains unclear. The sample consisted of CD4+ or CD8+ T cells sorted from blood, taken in a trial of the OX40 agonist ivuxolimab. The TCR was taken from an adult with an advanced solid tumor such as melanoma, head and neck, liver or kidney cancer. This CDR3 is CASSYQDGTNEKLFF. CDR3 bases: TGTGCCAGCAGTTACCAGGACGGCACTAATGAAAAACTGTTTTTT.